Below, 30 T cell receptor beta chains from the same sample are listed, as sequenced in a study of B cell selection in AIRE deficiency. Conventional CD4 T cells were sorted as CD4+CD127+ cells. Repertoires were generated with immunoSEQ multiplex PCR, while TCRdb's copy carries only in-frame clones and drops some. The sample yields some 27,000 clones, roughly 95% seen once. Material for sequencing was CD4+CD127+ conventional T cells sorted from PBMCs. The source of these receptors is a human donor in good health.

The chain has TRBV7-3 and TRBJ2-7; perhaps TRBD1 as D (5 bases). The length of the CDR3 is 12 residues. Germline lookup yields CDR1 SGHTA and CDR2 FQGTGA. V lost 5 bases, J lost 4 bases, and 9 bases lay in between. CDR3 loop: CASSRTSYEQYF. As DNA, the CDR3 is TGTGCCAGCAGCCGGACATCATACGAGCAGTACTTC.

The chain employs TRBV19 and TRBJ2-1; tentatively, D is TRBD1 or TRBD2 (5 bases each). The CDR3 runs to 15 residues. Germline assignment: CDR1 LNHDA and CDR2 SQIVND (reference sequence). Deletions cut 8 bases from V and 7 bases from J, with 21 bases between. DNA of the CDR3: TGTGCCAGTGAGATCCGGGCCAGGGACGGGAATGAGCAGTTCTTC. Its translation: CASEIRARDGNEQFF.

The V gene is TRBV2, the J gene TRBJ1-1; no clear D. Germline assignment: CDR1 SNHLY and CDR2 FYNNEI. The V gene lost 0 bases and the J gene lost 2 bases, with 10 bases spanning the gap. CDR3 size: 15 residues. CDR3 in amino acids: CASSEALWYNTEAFF. In DNA, the CDR3 is TGTGCCAGCAGTGAAGCGCTTTGGTATAACACTGAAGCTTTCTTT.

The V gene is TRBV29-1, the J gene TRBJ2-2; 12 bases match TRBD1. Germline CDR1 SQVTM, CDR2 ANQGSEA. The junction had 10 bases not matched to a gene; V was cut back by 5 bases and J by 6 bases. The CDR3 contains 16 residues. CDR3 loop: CSVRLGGQGASGELFF. CDR3 nucleotides: TGCAGCGTTCGTCTTGGGGGACAGGGGGCTTCCGGGGAGCTGTTTTTT.

The chain recombines TRBV5-4 with TRBJ1-4, with 7 bases aligning to TRBD1. The CDR3 consists of 15 residues. V lost 4 bases and J lost 3; bases outside the gene matches: 6. CDR1 SGHNT and CDR2 YYREEE come from the germline V gene (reference sequence). CDR3 residues: CASSITGVANEKLFF. The CDR3 DNA reads as TGTGCCAGCAGCATAACAGGGGTGGCTAATGAAAAACTGTTTTTT.

The rearrangement links TRBV5-1 to TRBJ2-3; D is possibly TRBD2 (5 bases). Germline V gene sequence: CDR1 SGHRS, CDR2 YFSETQ. Deletions cut 2 bases from V and 0 bases from J, with 10 bases between. The CDR3 covers 15 residues. The CDR3 region has the DNA TGCGCCAGCAGCTTATGGGGAGATAGCACAGATACGCAGTATTTT. Encoded protein: CASSLWGDSTDTQYF.

This chain links TRBV7-9 with TRBJ2-3, with 11 bases aligning to TRBD2. V shed 0 bases, J shed 2 bases, and the junction held 7 bases outside the gene matches. Germline V gene data show CDR1 as SEHNR and CDR2 as FQNEAQ (reference sequence). This CDR3 is 18 amino acids long. The CDR3 protein is CASSLATSGTKLTDTQYF. The CDR3 DNA sequence: TGTGCCAGCAGCTTAGCGACTAGCGGGACAAAACTCACAGATACGCAGTATTTT.

The rearrangement uses TRBV9 and TRBJ2-2; no definite D call. This CDR3 region has 14 residues. Germline V gene data show CDR1 as SGDLS and CDR2 as YYNGEE. Trimming pared 7 bases from V and 0 bases from J, leaving 10 bases between. CDR3 amino acids: CASDAGPNTGELFF. The CDR3 nucleotides read TGTGCCAGCGACGCCGGCCCGAACACCGGGGAGCTGTTTTTT.

This rearrangement joins TRBV2 to TRBJ1-1, with D possibly being TRBD1 (6 bases). The germline gives CDR1 SNHLY, CDR2 FYNNEI. Trimming took off 0 bases at V and 1 base at J, with 9 bases between the two ends. CDR3 length equals 15 residues. The CDR3 region is CASSEATGRNTEAFF. The CDR3 DNA reads as TGTGCCAGCAGTGAAGCGACAGGTCGGAACACTGAAGCTTTCTTT.

The chain uses TRBV2 and TRBJ2-5, with D perhaps assigned TRBD1 or TRBD2 (5 bases each). Between the trimmed V and J ends, which lost 6 bases and 0 bases, there was a span of 11 bases. This CDR3 is 14 amino acids long. CDR1 and CDR2 (germline): SNHLY, FYNNEI. CDR3 DNA sequence: TGTGCCAGCAGCCAAGAGGGGAACCAAGAGACCCAGTACTTC. This encodes CASSQEGNQETQYF.

This chain links TRBV5-4 with TRBJ2-7; D may be TRBD2 (5 bases). Germline V gene data show CDR1 as SGHNT and CDR2 as YYREEE (reference sequence). This CDR3 region has 15 residues. V gave up 7 bases and J gave up 2 bases, with 19 bases separating them. The CDR3 protein is CASREGSGDPYEQYF. As DNA, the CDR3 is TGTGCCAGCCGGGAAGGATCCGGGGATCCCTACGAGCAGTACTTC.

This rearrangement joins TRBV6-5 to TRBJ1-1; D is perhaps TRBD1 (5 bases). Per germline, CDR1 MNHEY and CDR2 SVGAGI. Trimming cost V 7 bases and J 4 bases, with 16 bases left between them. The CDR3 sequence is 14 residues long. The CDR3 DNA is TGTGCCAGCACCCATGAGAAGGGGTTCACTGAAGCTTTCTTT. Its protein product is CASTHEKGFTEAFF.

This chain uses TRBV19 with TRBJ2-2; D remains ambiguous. Trimming took 3 bases from V and 4 from J, leaving 6 bases between them. Germline CDR1 reads LNHDA; CDR2 reads SQIVND (reference sequence). The CDR3 runs 13 residues. CDR3 sequence reads: CASSIGRTGELFF. The CDR3 region has the DNA TGTGCCAGTAGTATCGGTCGCACCGGGGAGCTGTTTTTT.

This chain connects TRBV2 to TRBJ2-1; no reliable D call. Germline V gene sequence: CDR1 SNHLY, CDR2 FYNNEI. V was trimmed by 1 base and J by 3 bases, leaving 7 bases between them. The CDR3 contains 14 residues. CDR3 sequence reads: CASSEDRNYNEQFF. The CDR3 coding sequence is TGTGCCAGCAGTGAAGACAGAAACTACAATGAGCAGTTCTTC.

J is TRBJ1-1 and V is TRBV5-1, with a tentative D call TRBD1 (5 bases). Trimming took 0 bases from V and 6 from J, leaving 12 bases between them. The germline V gene has CDR1 SGHRS and CDR2 YFSETQ. This CDR3 is 14 amino acids long. Here the CDR3 reads CASSLEGRRSEAFF. Written as DNA, the CDR3 is TGCGCCAGCAGCTTGGAGGGGAGGCGATCTGAAGCTTTCTTT.

The chain joins TRBV6-6 to TRBJ1-4; D ambiguous. Germline lookup yields CDR1 MNHNY and CDR2 SVGAGI (reference sequence). V lost 2 bases and J 0 bases, leaving 7 bases between the germline ends. This CDR3 spans 15 amino acids. In DNA form, the CDR3 reads TGTGCCAGCAGTTACGTCGGGGCAACTAATGAAAAACTGTTTTTT. It yields the protein CASSYVGATNEKLFF.

CDR3 sequence reads: CASRPGTGHEKLFF. The CDR3 DNA reads TGTGCCAGCAGGCCCGGGACAGGTCATGAAAAACTGTTTTTT. J is TRBJ1-4 and V is TRBV7-9; TRBD1 matches at 8 bases. The CDR3 is 14 amino acids. CDR1 and CDR2 from the germline V gene are SEHNR and FQNEAQ (reference sequence). The trim removed 6 bases at V and 6 bases at J, leaving 6 bases unmatched.

The chain recombines TRBV9 with TRBJ1-1, with 7 bases matching TRBD1. This CDR3 has 17 amino acids. Germline loops: CDR1 SGDLS, CDR2 YYNGEE. With 0 bases clipped from V and 1 base from J, the junction kept 9 bases outside the gene matches. CDR3 bases: TGTGCCAGCAGCGTAGGTTTAACAGGGGCGGGGAACACTGAAGCTTTCTTT. Its protein product is CASSVGLTGAGNTEAFF.

The rearrangement links TRBV5-1 to TRBJ2-7; 9 bases map to TRBD2. The germline gives CDR1 SGHRS, CDR2 YFSETQ. The CDR3 spans 14 residues. V gave up 3 bases and J gave up 4 bases; unmatched junction bases: 5. As DNA, the CDR3 is TGCGCCAGCAGCTCGACGACTAGCGGTTACGAGCAGTACTTC. As protein: CASSSTTSGYEQYF.

The J gene is TRBJ2-3, the V gene TRBV18; no clear D gene. Trimming pared 6 bases from V and 2 bases from J, leaving 12 bases between. CDR1 and CDR2 from the germline V gene are KGHSH and LQKENI. This CDR3 is built from 14 residues. The CDR3 sequence: CASSRTESTDTQYF. CDR3 in DNA: TGTGCCAGCTCCCGGACGGAGTCCACAGATACGCAGTATTTT.

The chain combines TRBV5-6 with TRBJ1-4; 8 bases match TRBD1. This CDR3 contains 15 residues. The germline V gene has CDR1 SGHDT and CDR2 YYEEEE. Trimming took 3 bases from V and 7 from J; bases not matched to a gene: 8. The CDR3 protein is CASSSLQGVPEKLFF. The CDR3 DNA sequence: TGTGCCAGCAGCTCGCTACAGGGGGTGCCTGAAAAACTGTTTTTT.

This chain joins TRBV6-5 and TRBJ1-5, with no clear D. There are 13 residues in the CDR3. Germline V gene data show CDR1 as MNHEY and CDR2 as SVGAGI. V was shortened by 2 bases and J by 7 bases, with 9 bases between the two germline ends. The CDR3 nucleotides are TGTGCCAGCAGTTACAGGGCCCTGCAGCCCCAGCATTTT. It encodes CASSYRALQPQHF.

The chain couples TRBV7-2 to TRBJ2-7; 7 bases line up with TRBD2. CDR1 is SGHTA and CDR2 is FQGNSA in the germline V gene. The J segment lost 1 base and the V segment lost 3 bases, leaving 6 bases of the junction unmatched. This CDR3 is built from 15 residues. The CDR3: CASSLNSGASYEQYF. The CDR3 DNA is TGTGCCAGCAGCTTGAACAGCGGGGCTTCCTACGAGCAGTACTTC.

V gene TRBV10-3 combines with J gene TRBJ2-1; 11 bases match TRBD2. After removal of 3 bases from V and 8 bases from J, the junction contained 6 bases not matched to a gene. The CDR3 loop spans 15 amino acids. Germline V lookup: CDR1 ENHRY, CDR2 SYGVKD. CDR3 in amino acids: CAISDNSGGAYEQFF. CDR3 DNA: TGTGCCATCAGTGATAATAGCGGGGGGGCCTATGAGCAGTTCTTC.

V and J are TRBV7-2 and TRBJ1-4; TRBD1 is a possible D gene (5 bases). Trimming took 3 bases from V and 2 from J, leaving 10 bases between them. The germline V gene encodes CDR1 SGHTA and CDR2 FQGNSA. CDR3 length: 15 residues. The CDR3 DNA reads as TGTGCCAGCAGCTTCCGGGACTTGACTAATGAAAAACTGTTTTTT. It is translated as CASSFRDLTNEKLFF.

The rearrangement uses TRBV4-1 and TRBJ2-7, with 10 bases that match TRBD2. The germline CDR1 and CDR2 sequences are MGHRA and YSYEKL. V lost 1 base and J lost 0; bases outside the gene matches: 6. This CDR3 comprises 17 residues. In nucleotides, the CDR3 is TGCGCCAGCAGCCAAGTAGTAGCGGGAGGTATCTCCTACGAGCAGTACTTC. Translation gives CASSQVVAGGISYEQYF.

The chain uses TRBV5-1 and TRBJ2-6; 9 nucleotides align to TRBD1. V dropped 1 base and J dropped 0; count of bases not matched to a gene: 2. Germline-derived CDR1 and CDR2 are SGHRS and YFSETQ. This CDR3 has 17 residues. The CDR3 region has the DNA TGCGCCAGCAGCTTGCAGGACAGGGGCTCTGGGGCCAACGTCCTGACTTTC. This encodes CASSLQDRGSGANVLTF.

V gene TRBV11-3 combines with J gene TRBJ2-7, with 11 bases fitting TRBD2. The V segment lost 3 bases and the J segment 4 bases; nucleotides outside the gene matches: 5. The CDR3 has 15 amino acids. Looked up from germline, CDR1 is SGHNT and CDR2 is YENEEA. The CDR3 loop is CASSLETSGIYEQYF. The CDR3 coding sequence is TGTGCCAGCAGCTTGGAGACTAGCGGGATTTACGAGCAGTACTTC.

This clone came up once. This sequence joins TRBV30 and TRBJ2-6; D is uncertain. CDR3 length equals 15 residues. V dropped 0 bases and J dropped 0 bases, with 6 bases sitting between them. CDR1 and CDR2 (germline): GTSNPN, SVGIG (reference sequence). The CDR3 DNA is TGTGCCTGGAGTGTAGGCATCTCTGGGGCCAACGTCCTGACTTTC. This gives the protein CAWSVGISGANVLTF.

The chain uses TRBV21-1 and TRBJ1-3. TRBV21-1 is given as a pseudogene. This CDR3 region has 16 residues. The CDR3 is CASSKEGGRSGNTIYF. DNA of the CDR3: TGTGCCAGCAGCAAAGAGGGGGGACGCTCTGGAAACACCATATATTTT.